The 25 T cell receptor beta chains reported below all come from one sample, sequenced in a study of identical twins. TCRdb re-derived calls from the 5' RACE reads in MiXCR, one entry per CDR3 protein. The top ten hold more than 0.75% of the sample, which has about 720,000 distinct CDR3 sequences, more than 6.5% seen once. The data also belong to a second study, concerning yellow fever vaccine responses in identical twins.

Sequenced: PBMCs. Source of these receptors: a woman younger than 30 in good health.

This clonotype was recorded at least ten times. The V and J genes are TRBV5-1 and TRBJ2-1; 9 nucleotides align to TRBD2. Germline assignment: CDR1 SGHRS and CDR2 YFSETQ. J was trimmed by 5 bases and V by 4 bases; bases with no gene match: 7. This CDR3 has 15 residues. CDR3 in DNA: TGCGCCAGCAGCCCTGGACTAGCGAGCAACAATGAGCAGTTCTTC. Protein product: CASSPGLASNNEQFF.

This clonotype was detected a few times. V gene TRBV20-1 combines with J gene TRBJ2-7, with D possibly being TRBD2 (6 bases). CDR1 is DFQATT, CDR2 SNEGSKA, per germline (reference sequence). V gave up 6 bases and J gave up 1 base, with 25 bases separating them. The CDR3 runs 17 residues. This chain's CDR3 is CSAPLLFGGEGSYEQYF. The DNA for the CDR3 is TGCAGTGCCCCGCTCCTTTTTGGAGGGGAAGGATCCTACGAGCAGTACTTC.

This rearrangement joins TRBV2 to TRBJ2-2, with TRBD2 matching 8 bases. Losses at the gene ends were 4 bases for V and 7 bases for J; bases not matched to a gene: 5. This CDR3 is 14 amino acids long. Germline V gene sequence: CDR1 SNHLY, CDR2 FYNNEI. The CDR3 bases are TGTGCCAGCAGTGTGGGACTAGGTTACGGGGAGCTGTTTTTT. It specifies CASSVGLGYGELFF.

J is TRBJ2-7 and V is TRBV12-3 or TRBV12-4; 11 bases align to TRBD1. V shed 6 bases and J 5 bases; nucleotides not matched to a gene: 9. This CDR3 region has 15 residues. DNA for the CDR3: TGTGCCAGCAGCCCAAGCGGACAGGGGGCAAACGAGCAGTACTTC. Encoded protein: CASSPSGQGANEQYF.

The V and J genes are TRBV29-1 and TRBJ2-7; a weak D match, TRBD1 (6 bases). The V end was cut by 3 bases, the J end by 0 bases, with 18 bases between. The germline CDR1 and CDR2 sequences are SQVTM and ANQGSEA. CDR3 length: 16 residues. The CDR3 protein is CSVEGEVQGSSYEQYF. The CDR3 nucleotides read TGCAGCGTTGAGGGGGAAGTGCAGGGGAGCTCCTACGAGCAGTACTTC.

The chain employs TRBV7-9 and TRBJ1-1; TRBD1 agrees at 7 bases. CDR3 size: 15 residues. Germline CDR1 SEHNR, CDR2 FQNEAQ (reference sequence). With 1 base clipped from V and 4 bases from J, the junction kept 6 bases outside the gene matches. CDR3 amino acids: CASSLGLGGGTEAFF. In DNA, the CDR3 is TGTGCCAGCAGCTTAGGTCTAGGGGGCGGCACTGAAGCTTTCTTT.

This clonotype has just a few counts. The chain couples TRBV3-1 to TRBJ2-7; weak D call: TRBD2 (7 bases). The germline V gene has CDR1 LGHDT and CDR2 YNNKEL (reference sequence). This CDR3 is 16 amino acids long. Trimming left V 4 bases short and J 3 bases short, with 19 bases between. CDR3 in DNA: TGTGCCAGCAGCCGAGTTGCGGGGGCCGGGCACTACGAGCAGTACTTC. Protein product: CASSRVAGAGHYEQYF.

This clonotype was seen only a few times. The chain has TRBV19 and TRBJ1-5, with 7 bases matching TRBD1. The CDR3 covers 17 residues. The J segment lost 1 base and the V segment lost 5 bases, leaving 11 bases of the junction unmatched. CDR1 and CDR2 from the germline V gene are LNHDA and SQIVND (reference sequence). For the CDR3, the DNA is TGTGCCAGTAGTGAGAGACAGGGAAGGATAAGCAATCAGCCCCAGCATTTT. It encodes CASSERQGRISNQPQHF.

This clonotype has only a few counts. This rearrangement joins TRBV6-1 to TRBJ2-7; 13 positions agree with TRBD2. The CDR3 is 17 residues long. Trimming cost V 6 bases and J 0 bases; bases outside gene matches: 8. Per the germline V gene, CDR1 is MNHNS and CDR2 is SASEGT. CDR3 amino acids: CASRIPGLAGSSYEQYF. In DNA form, the CDR3 reads TGTGCCAGCAGGATACCGGGACTAGCGGGATCCTCCTACGAGCAGTACTTC.

This clonotype was counted a few times. This rearrangement joins TRBV4-1 to TRBJ1-5; the D is unclear. V was cut by 4 bases and J by 2 bases, with 15 bases left in between. Germline lookup yields CDR1 MGHRA and CDR2 YSYEKL. This CDR3 is built from 16 residues. The CDR3 nucleotides are TGCGCCAGCAGCCGAAGACCACCTCCCCGCAATCAGCCCCAGCATTTT. Protein sequence: CASSRRPPPRNQPQHF.

V usage is TRBV7-8 and J usage is TRBJ1-1; D may be TRBD1 (5 bases). V lost 5 bases, J lost 3 bases, and 16 bases lay in between. Germline V gene data show CDR1 as SGHVS and CDR2 as FQNEAQ. The CDR3 is 15 amino acids. CDR3: CASSAPPGLDTEAFF. The CDR3 coding sequence is TGTGCCAGCAGCGCACCCCCAGGGCTGGACACTGAAGCTTTCTTT. The whole variable domain, filled in from reference TRBV7-8 and TRBJ1-1, reads GAGVSQSPRYKVAKRGQDVALRCDPISGHVSLFWYQQALGQGPEFLTYFQNEAQLDKSGLPSDRFFAERPEGSVSTLKIQRTQQEDSAVYLCASSAPPGLDTEAFFGQGTRLTVV.

In this sample, this clonotype turned up a few times. This rearrangement joins TRBV6-1 to TRBJ1-3, with 7 bases identical to TRBD1. J lost 3 bases, V lost 6 bases, and 8 bases had no gene match. Germline V gives CDR1 MNHNS, CDR2 SASEGT. The CDR3 totals 15 residues. The CDR3 protein is CASSSQGLFGNTIYF. In DNA, the CDR3 is TGTGCCAGCAGCTCACAGGGGCTTTTTGGAAACACCATATATTTT.

This clonotype was detected a few times. V gene TRBV11-3 combines with J gene TRBJ1-3; 7 nucleotides align to TRBD1. V was clipped by 5 bases and J by 1 base; unmatched bases: 2. The germline gives CDR1 SGHNT, CDR2 YENEEA. The CDR3 covers 14 residues. The CDR3 sequence is CASSETGSGNTIYF. CDR3 sequence (DNA): TGTGCCAGCAGCGAGACAGGGTCTGGAAACACCATATATTTT. The whole variable domain, remainder taken from reference TRBV11-3 and TRBJ1-3, is EAGVVQSPRYKIIEKKQPVAFWCNPISGHNTLYWYLQNLGQGPELLIRYENEEAVDDSQLPKDRFSAERLKGVDSTLKIQPAELGDSAVYLCASSETGSGNTIYFGEGSWLTVV.

The chain carries TRBV6-1 and TRBJ1-5; D unclear. The germline V gene has CDR1 MNHNS and CDR2 SASEGT. This CDR3 is 15 amino acids long. V lost 2 bases and J 0 bases, leaving 8 bases between the germline ends. In nucleotides, the CDR3 is TGTGCCAGCAGTGAATTGTTCTATAGCAATCAGCCCCAGCATTTT. It yields the protein CASSELFYSNQPQHF.

The chain joins TRBV28 to TRBJ2-7; TRBD2 matches 9 bases. Trimming at V came to 7 bases and at J to 6 bases, leaving 7 bases not matched to a gene. The germline V gene has CDR1 MDHEN and CDR2 SYDVKM. This CDR3 comprises 13 residues. The CDR3 bases are TGTGCCAGCACCATAGGACTAGCGTTCGAGCAGTACTTC. This codes for CASTIGLAFEQYF.

There are a few counts of this clonotype. The chain's CDR3 is CASSSTLERGFYNEQFF. CDR3 nucleotides: TGCGCCAGCAGCTCCACCTTAGAGCGGGGGTTCTACAATGAGCAGTTCTTC. This chain uses TRBV5-1 with TRBJ2-1, with 8 positions matching TRBD2. Per the germline V gene, CDR1 is SGHRS and CDR2 is YFSETQ. V trimming: 3 bases; J trimming: 3 bases; junction bases outside the gene matches: 11. The CDR3 spans 17 residues.

This clonotype was counted many times. The CDR3 here is CSARAGGGYEQYF. The CDR3 nucleotides are TGCAGTGCTAGAGCCGGGGGCGGCTACGAGCAGTACTTC. The J gene is TRBJ2-7, the V gene TRBV20-1, with D tentatively TRBD1 or TRBD2 (6 bases each). The V end was cut by 1 base, the J end by 3 bases, with 10 bases between. The CDR3 spans 13 residues. Looked up from germline, CDR1 is DFQATT and CDR2 is SNEGSKA (reference sequence).

The rearrangement links TRBV12-3 or TRBV12-4 to TRBJ2-7; possibly TRBD1 for D (5 bases). Deletions cut 2 bases from V and 4 bases from J, with 15 bases between. The CDR3 has 15 residues. The CDR3: CASSLLSGKTYEQYF. CDR3 DNA: TGTGCCAGCAGTTTATTGTCAGGGAAGACATACGAGCAGTACTTC.

This clonotype was seen at least ten times. This chain joins TRBV7-2 and TRBJ2-1; 10 bases fit TRBD1. CDR3 size: 15 residues. The V gene's germline CDR1 is SGHTA and CDR2 FQGNSA. V dropped 5 bases and J dropped 7; count of bases not matched to a gene: 8. CDR3 region: CASSPWDRGFNEQFF. In DNA form, the CDR3 reads TGTGCCAGCAGCCCCTGGGACAGGGGTTTTAATGAGCAGTTCTTC.

This clonotype showed up many times. The chain uses TRBV14 and TRBJ2-3; D call uncertain. Per germline, CDR1 SGHDN and CDR2 FVKESK. This CDR3 has 15 amino acids. The ends were cut back, 0 bases at V and 0 bases at J, with 7 bases in the middle. CDR3 nucleotide sequence: TGTGCCAGCAGCCAAGATGTGCGGAGCACAGATACGCAGTATTTT. It is translated as CASSQDVRSTDTQYF.

This clonotype was recorded many times. The chain links TRBV9 to TRBJ2-7, with no clear D. CDR3 length equals 14 residues. Germline CDR1 reads SGDLS; CDR2 reads YYNGEE. V lost 2 bases, J lost 2 bases, and 11 bases lay in between. Here the CDR3 reads CASSVSASTYEQYF. The CDR3 DNA reads as TGTGCCAGCAGCGTCTCCGCCAGCACCTACGAGCAGTACTTC.

This clonotype was seen repeatedly, ten times or more. V usage is TRBV21-1 and J usage is TRBJ2-7; the D segment call TRBD1 is taken from the table without a DNA check. TRBV21-1 is an annotated pseudogene. CDR3 length equals 17 residues. The CDR3 reads CASSKKDPGGGGYEQYF. The CDR3 DNA reads TGTGCCAGCAGCAAAAAAGACCCCGGGGGGGGCGGTTACGAGCAGTACTTC.

This clonotype appeared a few times. The chain combines TRBV19 with TRBJ1-2; D is uncertain. Looked up from germline, CDR1 is LNHDA and CDR2 is SQIVND (reference sequence). The germline V and J ends were trimmed by 0 bases and 4 bases, with 9 bases remaining between them. The CDR3 has 14 residues. In nucleotides, the CDR3 is TGTGCCAGTAGTATAGATTGGGCCGGCTATGGCTACACCTTC. Translated: CASSIDWAGYGYTF.

This clonotype appeared many times. The rearrangement links TRBV4-2 to TRBJ2-3; a weak D match, TRBD2 (6 bases). CDR1 and CDR2 from the germline V gene are LGHNA and YNFKEQ. CDR3 length equals 16 residues. V lost 0 bases and J 6 bases, leaving 16 bases between the germline ends. CDR3 DNA sequence: TGTGCCAGCAGCCAAGACCCCGGACTAATTTTGGATACGCAGTATTTT. It translates to CASSQDPGLILDTQYF.

The chain couples TRBV7-9 to TRBJ2-4; D may be TRBD1 (6 bases). CDR1 SEHNR and CDR2 FQNEAQ come from the germline V gene (reference sequence). This CDR3 comprises 14 residues. V was pared by 6 bases and J by 2 bases, with 11 bases between. CDR3 sequence: CASSGGATKNIQYF. CDR3 nucleotides: TGTGCCAGCAGTGGGGGCGCGACCAAAAACATTCAGTACTTC.